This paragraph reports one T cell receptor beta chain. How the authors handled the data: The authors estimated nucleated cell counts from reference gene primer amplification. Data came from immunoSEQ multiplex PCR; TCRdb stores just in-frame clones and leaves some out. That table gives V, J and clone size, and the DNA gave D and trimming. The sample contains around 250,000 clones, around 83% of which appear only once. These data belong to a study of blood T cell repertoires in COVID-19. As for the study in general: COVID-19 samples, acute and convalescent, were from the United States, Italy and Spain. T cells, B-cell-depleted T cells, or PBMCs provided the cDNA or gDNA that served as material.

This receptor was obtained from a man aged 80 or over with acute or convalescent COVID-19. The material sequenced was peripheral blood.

The CDR3 loop reads CATTDTAHEQYF. The CDR3 region has the DNA TGTGCCACAACCGACACCGCGCACGAGCAGTACTTC. The chain carries TRBV10-3 and TRBJ2-7; D unclear. Germline V gene lookup returns CDR1 ENHRY and CDR2 SYGVKD. V dropped 10 bases and J dropped 5 bases, with 15 bases sitting between them. CDR3 length: 12 residues.